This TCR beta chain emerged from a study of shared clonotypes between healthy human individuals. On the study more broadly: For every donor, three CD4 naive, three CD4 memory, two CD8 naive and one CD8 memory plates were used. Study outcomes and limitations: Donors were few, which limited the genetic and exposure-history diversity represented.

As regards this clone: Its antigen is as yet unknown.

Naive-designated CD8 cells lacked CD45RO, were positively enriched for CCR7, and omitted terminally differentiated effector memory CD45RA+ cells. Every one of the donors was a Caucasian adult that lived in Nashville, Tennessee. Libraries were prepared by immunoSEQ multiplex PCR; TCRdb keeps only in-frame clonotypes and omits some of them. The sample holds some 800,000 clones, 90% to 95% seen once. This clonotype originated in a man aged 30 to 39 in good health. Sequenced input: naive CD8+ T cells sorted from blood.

The CDR3 DNA is TGTGCCAGCAGCTTACTAGATCAGCCCCAGCATTTT. It codes for CASSLLDQPQHF. V gene TRBV11-2 combines with J gene TRBJ1-5; D is ambiguous. V was pared by 2 bases and J by 5 bases, with 4 bases between. CDR3 size: 12 residues. Germline loops: CDR1 SGHAT, CDR2 FQNNGV.